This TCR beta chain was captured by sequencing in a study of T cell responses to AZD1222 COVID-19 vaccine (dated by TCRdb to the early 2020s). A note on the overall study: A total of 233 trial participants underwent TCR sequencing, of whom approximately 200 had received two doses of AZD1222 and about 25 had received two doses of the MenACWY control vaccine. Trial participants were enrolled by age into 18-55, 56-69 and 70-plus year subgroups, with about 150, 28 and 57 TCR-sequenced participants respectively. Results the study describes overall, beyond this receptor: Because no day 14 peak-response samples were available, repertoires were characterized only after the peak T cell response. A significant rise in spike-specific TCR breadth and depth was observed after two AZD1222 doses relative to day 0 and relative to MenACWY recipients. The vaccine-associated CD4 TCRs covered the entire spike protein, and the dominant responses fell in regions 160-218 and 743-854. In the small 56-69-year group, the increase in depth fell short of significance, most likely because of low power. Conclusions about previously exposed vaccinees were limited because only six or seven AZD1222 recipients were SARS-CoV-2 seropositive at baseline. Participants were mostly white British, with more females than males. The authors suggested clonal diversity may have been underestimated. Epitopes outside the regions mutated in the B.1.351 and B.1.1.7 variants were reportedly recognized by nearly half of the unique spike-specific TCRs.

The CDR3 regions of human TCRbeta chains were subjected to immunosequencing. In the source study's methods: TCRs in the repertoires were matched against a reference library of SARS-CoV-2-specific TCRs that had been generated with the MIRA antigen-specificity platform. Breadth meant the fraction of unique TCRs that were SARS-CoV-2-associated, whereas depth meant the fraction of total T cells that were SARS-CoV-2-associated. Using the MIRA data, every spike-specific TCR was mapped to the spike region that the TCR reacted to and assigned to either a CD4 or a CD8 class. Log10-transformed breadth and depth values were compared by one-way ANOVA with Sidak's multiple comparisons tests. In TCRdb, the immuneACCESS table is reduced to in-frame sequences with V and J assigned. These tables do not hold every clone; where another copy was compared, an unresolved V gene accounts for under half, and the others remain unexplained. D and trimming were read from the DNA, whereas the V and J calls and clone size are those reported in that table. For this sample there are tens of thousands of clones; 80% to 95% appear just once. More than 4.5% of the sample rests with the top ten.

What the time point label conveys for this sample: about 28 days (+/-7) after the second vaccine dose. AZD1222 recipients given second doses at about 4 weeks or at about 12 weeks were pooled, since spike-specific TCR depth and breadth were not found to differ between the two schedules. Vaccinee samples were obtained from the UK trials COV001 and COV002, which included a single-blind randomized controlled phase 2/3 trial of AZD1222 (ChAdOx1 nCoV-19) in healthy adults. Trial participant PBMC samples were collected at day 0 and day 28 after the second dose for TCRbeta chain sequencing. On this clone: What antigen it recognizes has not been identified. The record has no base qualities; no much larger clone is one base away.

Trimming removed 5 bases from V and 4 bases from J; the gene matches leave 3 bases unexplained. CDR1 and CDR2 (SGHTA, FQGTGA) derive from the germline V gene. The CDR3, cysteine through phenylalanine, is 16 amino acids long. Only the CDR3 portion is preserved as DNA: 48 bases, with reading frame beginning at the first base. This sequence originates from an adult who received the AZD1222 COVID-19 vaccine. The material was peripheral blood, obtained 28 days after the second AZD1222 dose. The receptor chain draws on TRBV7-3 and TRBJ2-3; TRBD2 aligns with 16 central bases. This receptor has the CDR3 CASSRGLAGGPDTQYF. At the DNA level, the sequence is TGTGCCAGCAGCCGGGGACTAGCGGGAGGGCCAGATACGCAGTATTTT.